Below, 8 T cell receptor beta chains from the same sample are listed, as sequenced in a study of CD4 T cell repertoires in COVID-19. These memory T cells were uncultured and sequenced directly after ex vivo isolation. This table comes from immunoSEQ multiplex PCR, and its TCRdb copy is limited to in-frame clones, with some not included. The sample contains approximately 22,000 clones, around 87% of which appear only once. Specimen: central memory CD4+ T cells from blood, collected before the COVID-19 pandemic. The receptor set was obtained from a human donor who had COVID-19.

The table lists this clone with a count of one. The chain combines TRBV19 with TRBJ1-4; possible D gene TRBD1, 6 bases. V lost 5 bases, J lost 7 bases, and 17 bases lay in between. This CDR3 has 15 residues. The germline V gene has CDR1 LNHDA and CDR2 SQIVND (reference sequence). CDR3 sequence: CASSPPGGRGEKLFF. CDR3 in DNA: TGTGCCAGTAGTCCCCCCGGGGGGCGAGGTGAAAAACTGTTTTTT. Using reference TRBV19 and TRBJ1-4 for the parts outside the CDR3, the full variable domain is DGGITQSPKYLFRKEGQNVTLSCEQNLNHDAMYWYRQDPGQGLRLIYYSQIVNDFQKGDIAEGYSVSREKKESFPLTVTSAQKNPTAFYLCASSPPGGRGEKLFFGSGTQLSVL.

The CDR3 spells CASSYSPGSQPQHF. CDR3 sequence (DNA): TGTGCCAGCAGTTACTCTCCCGGGAGCCAGCCCCAGCATTTT. The chain couples TRBV6-5 to TRBJ1-5; D is undetermined. Trimming took off 0 bases at V and 7 bases at J, with 10 bases between the two ends. The germline CDR1 and CDR2 sequences are MNHEY and SVGAGI. The CDR3 is 14 amino acids.

In this sample, this clone turned up once. V is TRBV15 and J is TRBJ2-3, with 10 bases matching TRBD1. The CDR3 covers 16 residues. The V gene end was trimmed by 3 bases and the J gene end by 3 bases; junction bases not matched to a gene: 6. Germline V gives CDR1 LNHNV, CDR2 YYDKDF (reference sequence). CDR3 sequence: CATSSLTGGATDTQYF. The CDR3 DNA sequence: TGTGCCACCAGCAGTCTGACAGGGGGCGCAACAGATACGCAGTATTTT.

The CDR3 bases are TGTGCCAGCAGCCCTACAGGGACCTCTGGAAACACCATATATTTT. Protein: CASSPTGTSGNTIYF. The chain couples TRBV9 to TRBJ1-3, with a tentative D call TRBD1 (6 bases). The CDR3 consists of 15 residues. Germline lookup yields CDR1 SGDLS and CDR2 YYNGEE. V lost 4 bases and J 0 bases, leaving 11 bases between the germline ends.

This clone was observed a handful of times. The rearrangement uses TRBV10-3 and TRBJ1-4, with TRBD1 identical over 7 bases. V shed 2 bases and J 5 bases; nucleotides not matched to a gene: 8. The CDR3 runs 16 residues. Germline CDR1 reads ENHRY; CDR2 reads SYGVKD. CDR3 region: CAISEPSGQQNEKLFF. CDR3 nucleotide sequence: TGTGCCATCAGTGAGCCATCGGGACAGCAGAATGAAAAACTGTTTTTT.

The chain combines TRBV21-1 with TRBJ1-1; TRBD1 is taken as the D call from the table, unchecked against the DNA. TRBV21-1 counts as a pseudogene. The CDR3 runs 15 residues. CDR3 in DNA: TGTGCCAGCAGCAACGTCAGGGACACGAACACTGAAGCTTTCTTT. It codes for CASSNVRDTNTEAFF.

This CDR3 reads CASSFVGDEQYF. The CDR3 bases are TGCGCCAGCAGCTTTGTAGGGGACGAGCAGTACTTC. The chain combines TRBV5-1 with TRBJ2-7; TRBD1 might be the D (5 bases). V lost 2 bases, J lost 5 bases, and 8 bases lay in between. The germline gives CDR1 SGHRS, CDR2 YFSETQ. CDR3 size: 12 residues. The whole variable domain, remainder taken from reference TRBV5-1 and TRBJ2-7, is KAGVTQTPRYLIKTRGQQVTLSCSPISGHRSVSWYQQTPGQGLQFLFEYFSETQRNKGNFPGRFSGRQFSNSRSEMNVSTLELGDSALYLCASSFVGDEQYFGPGTRLTVT.

The rearrangement uses TRBV5-6 and TRBJ2-1, with TRBD2 as a possible D gene (6 bases). This CDR3 has 14 amino acids. Germline V gives CDR1 SGHDT, CDR2 YYEEEE. Trimming removed 4 bases from V and 7 bases from J, with 15 bases in between. The CDR3 loop is CASSNSGGLNEQFF. DNA of the CDR3: TGTGCCAGCAGCAACTCCGGGGGTCTGAATGAGCAGTTCTTC.